Sequencing of this T cell receptor (beta chain) was carried out in a study of Graves' ophthalmopathy and Graves' hyperthyroidism. In the study overall: Before any treatment, peripheral blood was taken at the initial diagnosis.

This clonotype was counted between two and nine times. The antigen is unknown. Study-wide results and caveats: Most thyroid clonotypes with frequency above 0.001 were detected in blood too.

CDR3 regions of TCR beta were amplified from RNA transcripts. First-round RT-PCR relied on HTBI primers, and a second-round multiplex PCR came next. TCRdb recomputed calls from the multiplex PCR reads with MiXCR, one row per CDR3 protein. This repertoire shows fewer than 600,000 distinct CDR3 sequences, 14% found once; its top ten account for roughly 9.8%. Other autoimmune disease, uncontrolled infection, pregnancy and lactation led to exclusion. PBMCs were isolated by Ficoll-Paque density gradient centrifugation, using roughly 11 ml of fresh peripheral blood as the starting material. The receptor was derived from a woman aged 30 to 39 with Graves' ophthalmopathy. The sequenced material came from blood.

The CDR3 DNA reads as TGCGCCAGCACCCACGACGGCGGGAGGGCCTACGAGCAGTACTTC. Its translation: CASTHDGGRAYEQYF. The J gene is TRBJ2-7, the V gene TRBV5-1, with TRBD2 matching over 9 bases. Germline V gene sequence: CDR1 SGHRS, CDR2 YFSETQ. The CDR3 has 15 amino acids. V shed 6 bases, J shed 2 bases, and the junction held 9 bases outside the gene matches.